This TCR beta chain was retrieved from a study of CD8+CD57+ T cells in acquired aplastic anemia. The template for TCR beta VDJ and CDR3 sequence profiling was genomic DNA. MiXCR was run by TCRdb on the reads, yielding one entry per CDR3 protein. The table includes roughly 200,000 distinct CDR3 sequences, around 63% detected once. V dropped 5 bases and J dropped 3 bases, with 14 bases sitting between them. The CDR3 runs to 14 residues. Only patients with CD8+CD57+ cell expansion on flow cytometry were chosen for sequencing. The clonotype comes from a human donor with aplastic anemia. The chain links TRBV12-3 or TRBV12-4 to TRBJ2-7; D might be TRBD1 (6 bases). The sequenced material came from sorted CD4+, CD8+, or CD8+CD57+ T cells (not recorded which) from PBMCs. CDR3 in amino acids: CASSIDRPSYEQYF. CDR3 in DNA: TGTGCCAGCAGTATTGACAGGCCGAGCTACGAGCAGTACTTC.